This passage covers 21 T cell receptor beta chains from one sample sequenced in a study of T cells in pancreatic ductal adenocarcinoma (dated by TCRdb to the late 2010s). The library was obtained by the immunoSEQ multiplex PCR assay. TCRdb stores this immuneACCESS table with in-frame sequences only. Part of the clones is absent; in the studies checked, under half of the shortfall reflects unresolved V genes, and no reason is known for the rest. The sample table holds about 16,000 clones, of which about 90% were seen once. The leading ten clones occupy 15% to 20% of the sample. The pancreatic ductal adenocarcinoma patients who were selected had gone through surgery without receiving any neoadjuvant therapy. The sequenced sample was PBMCs. These receptors were obtained from a human donor with pancreatic ductal adenocarcinoma.

The J gene is TRBJ1-1, the V gene TRBV5-6; TRBD1 is a possible D gene (5 bases). Germline-derived CDR1 and CDR2 are SGHDT and YYEEEE. Trimming pared 2 bases from V and 4 bases from J, leaving 9 bases between. The CDR3 contains 13 residues. The chain's CDR3 is CASSFDRITEAFF. CDR3 coding DNA: TGTGCCAGCAGCTTTGACAGAATCACTGAAGCTTTCTTT.

The J gene is TRBJ2-2, the V gene TRBV28; 9 nucleotides agree with TRBD2. Germline CDR1 is MDHEN and CDR2 is SYDVKM. CDR3 size: 17 residues. V gave up 4 bases and J gave up 0 bases; unmatched junction bases: 6. The CDR3 reads CASSSASGTANTGELFF. The DNA for the CDR3 is TGTGCCAGCAGTTCAGCTAGCGGGACCGCGAACACCGGGGAGCTGTTTTTT.

This clone was seen only once. The chain uses TRBV7-9 and TRBJ2-7, with 9 bases matching TRBD2. This CDR3 region has 18 residues. Germline V gives CDR1 SEHNR, CDR2 FQNEAQ (reference sequence). With 1 base clipped from V and 4 bases from J, the junction kept 14 bases outside the gene matches. CDR3 DNA sequence: TGTGCCAGCAGCTTAGGCGGGCGGGGGGGCTTTCGTCCGTACGAGCAGTACTTC. Translating it yields CASSLGGRGGFRPYEQYF.

This chain joins TRBV5-1 and TRBJ2-7; TRBD2 agrees at 9 bases. This CDR3 contains 15 residues. Trimming cost V 4 bases and J 5 bases; bases outside gene matches: 10. Germline V gene data show CDR1 as SGHRS and CDR2 as YFSETQ. The chain's CDR3 is CASSPAAGGRDEQYF. Here the CDR3 DNA reads TGCGCCAGCAGCCCCGCGGCGGGGGGGCGAGACGAGCAGTACTTC.

This clone was counted a single time. V is TRBV5-4 and J is TRBJ2-2, with TRBD2 identical over 11 bases. Germline CDR1 SGHNT, CDR2 YYREEE (reference sequence). V shed 4 bases, J shed 0 bases, and the junction held 5 bases outside the gene matches. The CDR3 covers 17 residues. CDR3 DNA: TGTGCCAGCAGCCCCGCTAGCGGGGGGTCGAACACCGGGGAGCTGTTTTTT. This sequence encodes CASSPASGGSNTGELFF.

V and J are TRBV6-4 and TRBJ2-2; the D gene is possibly TRBD1 (6 bases). Between the trimmed V and J ends, which lost 1 base and 2 bases, there was a span of 8 bases. The germline gives CDR1 MRHNA, CDR2 SNTAGT. CDR3 length: 15 residues. Here the CDR3 DNA reads TGTGCCAGCAGTGACTGGGGGCGCAACACCGGGGAGCTGTTTTTT. Protein: CASSDWGRNTGELFF.

The gene calls are TRBV6-1 and TRBJ1-5, with TRBD1 matching 8 bases. Germline V lookup: CDR1 MNHNS, CDR2 SASEGT. The trim removed 4 bases at V and 9 bases at J, leaving 11 bases unmatched. CDR3 length: 15 residues. The CDR3 protein is CASSVDRGRDMPQHF. The CDR3 DNA sequence: TGTGCCAGCAGTGTTGACAGGGGCCGCGACATGCCCCAGCATTTT.

The rearrangement links TRBV28 to TRBJ2-7; 10 positions agree with TRBD1. Germline trimming cut 7 bases from V and 4 bases from J; bases unmatched to any gene: 13. CDR1 and CDR2 from the germline V gene are MDHEN and SYDVKM. The CDR3 is 16 amino acids. The CDR3 reads CASTPRDRGRMYEQYF. CDR3 nucleotide sequence: TGTGCCAGCACCCCCCGTGACAGGGGGCGTATGTACGAGCAGTACTTC.

The rearrangement joins TRBV7-2 to TRBJ1-1; 8 bases match TRBD1. CDR1 is SGHTA, CDR2 FQGNSA, per germline. The CDR3 has 17 amino acids. The J segment lost 0 bases and the V segment lost 7 bases, leaving 13 bases of the junction unmatched. This chain's CDR3 is CASTKGSGGGMNTEAFF. The CDR3 DNA is TGTGCCAGCACCAAAGGGTCAGGGGGCGGAATGAACACTGAAGCTTTCTTT. The full variable domain, its missing parts supplied by reference TRBV7-2 and TRBJ1-1, is GAGVSQSPSNKVTEKGKDVELRCDPISGHTALYWYRQSLGQGLEFLIYFQGNSAPDKSGLPSDRFSAERTGGSVSTLTIQRTQQEDSAVYLCASTKGSGGGMNTEAFFGQGTRLTVV.

This sequence joins TRBV2 and TRBJ1-5, with 7 bases that match TRBD1. The CDR3 has 13 amino acids. The germline gives CDR1 SNHLY, CDR2 FYNNEI. The V gene end was trimmed by 8 bases and the J gene end by 2 bases; junction bases not matched to a gene: 3. As DNA, the CDR3 is TGTGCCAGCGATGGACAGGGCAATCAGCCCCAGCATTTT. This encodes CASDGQGNQPQHF.

This chain links TRBV5-1 with TRBJ1-4; no clear D. The CDR3 is 17 amino acids. Between the trimmed V and J ends, which lost 4 bases and 2 bases, there was a span of 18 bases. CDR1 SGHRS and CDR2 YFSETQ come from the germline V gene. CDR3 residues: CASSPGAAPWTNEKLFF. The CDR3 nucleotides read TGCGCCAGCAGCCCCGGAGCCGCCCCCTGGACTAATGAAAAACTGTTTTTT.

The rearrangement uses TRBV5-1 and TRBJ1-3; 7 positions agree with TRBD1. Germline CDR1 SGHRS, CDR2 YFSETQ. This CDR3 region has 16 residues. J lost 3 bases, V lost 1 base, and 7 bases had no gene match. In nucleotides, the CDR3 is TGCGCCAGCAGCTTGTCCGGGACAGATCTTGGAAACACCATATATTTT. It translates to CASSLSGTDLGNTIYF. The complete variable domain, with remaining parts taken from reference TRBV5-1 and TRBJ1-3, reads KAGVTQTPRYLIKTRGQQVTLSCSPISGHRSVSWYQQTPGQGLQFLFEYFSETQRNKGNFPGRFSGRQFSNSRSEMNVSTLELGDSALYLCASSLSGTDLGNTIYFGEGSWLTVV.

The chain has TRBV6-4 and TRBJ2-7; 9 nucleotides agree with TRBD2. Germline V lookup: CDR1 MRHNA, CDR2 SNTAGT. This CDR3 is 14 amino acids long. Trimming removed 4 bases from V and 3 bases from J; junction bases left unmatched: 4. The CDR3 coding sequence is TGTGCCAGCAGTGTGCGGGAGGGTAACTACGAGCAGTACTTC. Protein product: CASSVREGNYEQYF.

CDR3: CASSLENREGYEQYF. CDR3 nucleotide sequence: TGTGCCAGCAGTTTAGAGAACAGGGAAGGGTACGAGCAGTACTTC. The chain is built from TRBV27 and TRBJ2-7; a possible D gene is TRBD1 (6 bases). Germline-derived CDR1 and CDR2 are MNHEY and SMNVEV (reference sequence). This CDR3 is built from 15 residues. V lost 2 bases and J 4 bases, leaving 15 bases between the germline ends.

This chain links TRBV25-1 with TRBJ2-5; D may match TRBD1 or TRBD2 (5 bases each). The CDR3 is made up of 18 amino acids. Germline-derived CDR1 and CDR2 are MGHDK and SYGVNS. Between the trimmed V and J ends, which lost 2 bases and 0 bases, there was a span of 19 bases. CDR3 sequence: CASSERPAWDVNQETQYF. DNA of the CDR3: TGTGCCAGCAGTGAACGACCAGCATGGGACGTAAACCAAGAGACCCAGTACTTC.

This sequence joins TRBV4-3 and TRBJ2-6, with a tentative D call TRBD2 (5 bases). This CDR3 spans 15 amino acids. Germline CDR1 and CDR2: LGHNA and YSLEER. V lost 4 bases, J lost 0 bases, and 7 bases lay in between. CDR3 sequence: CASSPGSSGANVLTF. CDR3 nucleotide sequence: TGCGCCAGCAGCCCGGGGAGCTCTGGGGCCAACGTCCTGACTTTC.

This clone was seen once. The gene calls are TRBV5-8 and TRBJ1-1; the D gene is possibly TRBD1 (5 bases). The CDR3 is 14 residues long. The germline V gene encodes CDR1 SGHTS and CDR2 YDEGEE. The V end was cut by 3 bases, the J end by 2 bases, with 11 bases between. CDR3 amino acids: CASSSQGYNTEAFF. The CDR3 DNA is TGTGCCAGCAGCTCCCAGGGTTACAACACTGAAGCTTTCTTT.

The V and J genes are TRBV29-1 and TRBJ2-2; 10 bases are a match to TRBD1. The CDR3 is made up of 18 amino acids. Germline V gene lookup returns CDR1 SQVTM and CDR2 ANQGSEA. V was clipped by 0 bases and J by 4 bases; unmatched bases: 11. The CDR3 sequence: CSVEDQLGQGGSTGELFF. Written as DNA, the CDR3 is TGCAGCGTTGAAGATCAGTTAGGACAGGGGGGGAGCACCGGGGAGCTGTTTTTT.

The chain joins TRBV19 to TRBJ2-2, with D perhaps matching TRBD1 (7 bases). This CDR3 has 13 amino acids. The germline V and J ends were trimmed by 10 bases and 6 bases, with 15 bases remaining between them. Per the germline V gene, CDR1 is LNHDA and CDR2 is SQIVND (reference sequence). CDR3: CAIQQGGAGELFF. CDR3 DNA sequence: TGTGCCATCCAGCAGGGGGGCGCCGGGGAGCTGTTTTTT.

The chain carries TRBV28 and TRBJ1-1, with D possibly matching TRBD1 (6 bases). The CDR3 sequence is 15 residues long. V dropped 8 bases and J dropped 0 bases, with 16 bases sitting between them. Germline V gene lookup returns CDR1 MDHEN and CDR2 SYDVKM. The CDR3 nucleotides read TGTGCCAGCCACCCCCCGGGGGCCCTGAACACTGAAGCTTTCTTT. It yields the protein CASHPPGALNTEAFF.

This clone was picked up one time. This chain connects TRBV11-2 to TRBJ1-1; D gene uncertain. The length of the CDR3 is 12 residues. Germline V lookup: CDR1 SGHAT, CDR2 FQNNGV. Trimming removed 5 bases at V and 5 bases at J, with 9 bases between. CDR3 bases: TGTGCCAGCAGCCAAATCCTAACTGAAGCTTTCTTT. It encodes CASSQILTEAFF. The variable domain in full, with the rest retrieved from reference TRBV11-2 and TRBJ1-1, is EAGVAQSPRYKIIEKRQSVAFWCNPISGHATLYWYQQILGQGPKLLIQFQNNGVVDDSQLPKDRFSAERLKGVDSTLKIQPAKLEDSAVYLCASSQILTEAFFGQGTRLTVV.